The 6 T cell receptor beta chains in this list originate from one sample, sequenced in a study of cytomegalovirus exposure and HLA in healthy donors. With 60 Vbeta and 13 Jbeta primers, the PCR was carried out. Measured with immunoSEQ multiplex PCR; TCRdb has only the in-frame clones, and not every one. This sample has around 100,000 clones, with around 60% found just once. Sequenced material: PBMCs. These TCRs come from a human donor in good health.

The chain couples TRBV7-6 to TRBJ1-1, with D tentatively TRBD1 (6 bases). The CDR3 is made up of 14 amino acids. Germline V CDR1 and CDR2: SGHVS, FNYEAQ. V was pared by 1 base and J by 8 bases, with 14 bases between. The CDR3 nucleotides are TGTGCCAGCAGCTTAGAAATATTAGGGACAGAAGCTTTCTTT. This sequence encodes CASSLEILGTEAFF.

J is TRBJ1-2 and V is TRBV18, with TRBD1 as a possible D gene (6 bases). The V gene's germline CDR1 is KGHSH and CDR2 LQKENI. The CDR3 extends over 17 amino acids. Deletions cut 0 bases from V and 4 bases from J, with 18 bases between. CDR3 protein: CASSPPGSTGAIYGYTF. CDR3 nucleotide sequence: TGTGCCAGCTCACCACCTGGGTCGACAGGAGCCATCTATGGCTACACCTTC.

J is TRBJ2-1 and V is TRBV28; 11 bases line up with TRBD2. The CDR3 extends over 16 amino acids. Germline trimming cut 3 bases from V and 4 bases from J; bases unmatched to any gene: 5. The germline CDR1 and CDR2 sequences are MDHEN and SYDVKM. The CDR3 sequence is CASSLGLAAPYNEQFF. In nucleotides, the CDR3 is TGTGCCAGCAGTTTGGGACTAGCGGCTCCTTACAATGAGCAGTTCTTC.

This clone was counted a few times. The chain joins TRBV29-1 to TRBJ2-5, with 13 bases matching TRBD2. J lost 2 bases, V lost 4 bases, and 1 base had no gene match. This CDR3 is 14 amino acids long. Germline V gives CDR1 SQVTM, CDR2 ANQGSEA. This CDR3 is CSVGLAGGQETQYF. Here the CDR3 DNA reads TGCAGCGTTGGACTAGCGGGAGGTCAAGAGACCCAGTACTTC.

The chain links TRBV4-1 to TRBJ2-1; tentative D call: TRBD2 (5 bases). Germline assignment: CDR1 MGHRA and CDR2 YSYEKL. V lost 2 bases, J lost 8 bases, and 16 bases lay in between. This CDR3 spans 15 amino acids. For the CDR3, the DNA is TGCGCCAGCAGCCAAAGCTCCACGGGGTTTGATGAGCAGTTCTTC. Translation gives CASSQSSTGFDEQFF.

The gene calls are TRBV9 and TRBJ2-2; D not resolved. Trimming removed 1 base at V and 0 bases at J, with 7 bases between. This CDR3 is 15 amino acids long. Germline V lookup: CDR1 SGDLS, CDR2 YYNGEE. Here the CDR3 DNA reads TGTGCCAGCAGCGTATACCAGTCGAACACCGGGGAGCTGTTTTTT. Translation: CASSVYQSNTGELFF.